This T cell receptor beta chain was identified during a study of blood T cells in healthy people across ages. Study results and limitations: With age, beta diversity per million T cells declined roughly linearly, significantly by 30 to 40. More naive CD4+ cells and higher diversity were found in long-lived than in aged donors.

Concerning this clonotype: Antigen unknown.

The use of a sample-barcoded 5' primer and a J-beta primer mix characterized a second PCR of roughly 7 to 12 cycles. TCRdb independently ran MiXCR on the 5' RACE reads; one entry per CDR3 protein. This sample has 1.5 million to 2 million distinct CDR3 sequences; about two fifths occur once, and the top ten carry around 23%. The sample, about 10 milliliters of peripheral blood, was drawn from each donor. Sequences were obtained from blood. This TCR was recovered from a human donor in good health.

CDR3 amino acids: CATSRGGMGETQYF. The CDR3 nucleotides read TGTGCCACCAGCAGAGGTGGTATGGGGGAGACCCAGTACTTC. The gene calls are TRBV15 and TRBJ2-4; D remains unclear. With the DNA end fitting TRBJ2-5 better, the J assignment may be wrong. The V gene's germline CDR1 is LNHNV and CDR2 YYDKDF (reference sequence). The CDR3 runs to 14 residues.